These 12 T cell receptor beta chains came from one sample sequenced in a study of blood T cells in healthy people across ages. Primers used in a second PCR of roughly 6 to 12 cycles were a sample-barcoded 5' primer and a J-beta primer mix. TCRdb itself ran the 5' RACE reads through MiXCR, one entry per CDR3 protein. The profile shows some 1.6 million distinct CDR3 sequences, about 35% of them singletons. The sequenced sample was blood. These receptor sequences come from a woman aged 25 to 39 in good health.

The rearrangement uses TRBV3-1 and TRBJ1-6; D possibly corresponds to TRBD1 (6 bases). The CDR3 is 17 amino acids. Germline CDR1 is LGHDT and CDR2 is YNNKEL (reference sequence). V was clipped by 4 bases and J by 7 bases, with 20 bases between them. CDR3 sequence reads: CASSLHPQGEGNSPLHF. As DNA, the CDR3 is TGTGCCAGCAGCCTTCATCCACAGGGCGAGGGCAATTCACCCCTCCACTTT.

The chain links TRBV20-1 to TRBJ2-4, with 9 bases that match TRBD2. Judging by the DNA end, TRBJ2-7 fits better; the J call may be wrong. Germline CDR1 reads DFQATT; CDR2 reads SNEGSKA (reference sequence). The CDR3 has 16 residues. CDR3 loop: CSAGISGRGFVYEQYF. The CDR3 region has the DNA TGCAGTGCTGGGATTAGCGGGAGAGGCTTCGTCTACGAGCAGTACTTC.

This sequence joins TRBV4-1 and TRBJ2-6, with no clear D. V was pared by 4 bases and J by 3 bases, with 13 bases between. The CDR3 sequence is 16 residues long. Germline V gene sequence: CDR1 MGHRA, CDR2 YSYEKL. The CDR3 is CASSPYKGLGANVLTF. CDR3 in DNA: TGCGCCAGCAGCCCCTATAAGGGTCTTGGGGCCAACGTCCTGACTTTC.

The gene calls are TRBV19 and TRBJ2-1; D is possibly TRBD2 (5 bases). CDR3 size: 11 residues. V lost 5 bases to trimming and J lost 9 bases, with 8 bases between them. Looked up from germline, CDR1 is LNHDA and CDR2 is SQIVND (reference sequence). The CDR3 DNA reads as TGTGCCAGTAGTGAAGAGGGTGAGCAGTTCTTC. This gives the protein CASSEEGEQFF.

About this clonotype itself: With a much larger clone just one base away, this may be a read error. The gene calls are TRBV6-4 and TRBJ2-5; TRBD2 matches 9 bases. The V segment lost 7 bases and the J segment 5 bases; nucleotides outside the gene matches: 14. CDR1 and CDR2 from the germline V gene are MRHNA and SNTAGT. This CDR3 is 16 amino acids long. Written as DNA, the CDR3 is TGTGCCAGCAAGACTGGTAGCGGGGGCCTCGGCGAGACCCAGTACTTC. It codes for CASKTGSGGLGETQYF.

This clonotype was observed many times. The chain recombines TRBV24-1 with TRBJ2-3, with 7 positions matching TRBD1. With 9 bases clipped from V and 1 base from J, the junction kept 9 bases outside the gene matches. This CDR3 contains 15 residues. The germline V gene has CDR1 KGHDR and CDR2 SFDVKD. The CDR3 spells CATRDSRTGTDTQYF. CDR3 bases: TGTGCCACCCGGGACAGCCGGACCGGCACAGATACGCAGTATTTT.

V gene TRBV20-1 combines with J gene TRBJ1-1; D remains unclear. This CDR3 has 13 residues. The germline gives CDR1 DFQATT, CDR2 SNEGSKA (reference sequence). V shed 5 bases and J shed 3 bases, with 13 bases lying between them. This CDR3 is CSAPGVWDTEAFF. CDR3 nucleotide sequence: TGCAGTGCTCCCGGGGTTTGGGACACTGAAGCTTTCTTT.

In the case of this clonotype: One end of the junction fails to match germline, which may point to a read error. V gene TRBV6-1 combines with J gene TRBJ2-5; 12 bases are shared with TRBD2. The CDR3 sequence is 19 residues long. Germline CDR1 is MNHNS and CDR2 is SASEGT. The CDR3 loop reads CANSDLAGGLRLNQETQYF. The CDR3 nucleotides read TGTGCCAACAGTGACCTAGCGGGGGGGCTTCGGCTAAACCAAGAGACCCAGTACTTC.

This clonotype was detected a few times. CDR3 loop: CASGKPVGGTDTQYF. The DNA for the CDR3 is TGTGCCAGCGGGAAACCAGTGGGGGGCACAGATACGCAGTATTTT. The chain carries TRBV6-6 and TRBJ2-3; D tentatively reads TRBD1 or TRBD2 (5 bases each). Trimming pared 8 bases from V and 1 base from J, leaving 16 bases between. The V gene's germline CDR1 is MNHNY and CDR2 SVGAGI (reference sequence). This CDR3 contains 15 residues.

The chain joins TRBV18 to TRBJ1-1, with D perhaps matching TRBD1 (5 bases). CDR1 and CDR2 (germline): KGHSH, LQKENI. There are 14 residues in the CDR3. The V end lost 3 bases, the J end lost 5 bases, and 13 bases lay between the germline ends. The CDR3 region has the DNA TGTGCCAGCTCACCCGGACCCGCAGGGACTGAAGCTTTCTTT. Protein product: CASSPGPAGTEAFF.

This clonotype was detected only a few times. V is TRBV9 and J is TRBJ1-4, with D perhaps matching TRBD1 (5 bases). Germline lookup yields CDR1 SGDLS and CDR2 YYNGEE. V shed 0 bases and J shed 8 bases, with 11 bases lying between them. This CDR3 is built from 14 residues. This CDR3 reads CASSVDGADEKLFF. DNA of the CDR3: TGTGCCAGCAGCGTAGACGGGGCGGACGAAAAACTGTTTTTT.

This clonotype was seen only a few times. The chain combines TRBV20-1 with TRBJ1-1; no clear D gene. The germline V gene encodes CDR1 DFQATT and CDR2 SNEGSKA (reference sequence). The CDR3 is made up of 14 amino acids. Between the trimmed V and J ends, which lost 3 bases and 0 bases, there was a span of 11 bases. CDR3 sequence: CSARGMGMNTEAFF. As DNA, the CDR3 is TGCAGTGCTAGGGGGATGGGGATGAACACTGAAGCTTTCTTT.